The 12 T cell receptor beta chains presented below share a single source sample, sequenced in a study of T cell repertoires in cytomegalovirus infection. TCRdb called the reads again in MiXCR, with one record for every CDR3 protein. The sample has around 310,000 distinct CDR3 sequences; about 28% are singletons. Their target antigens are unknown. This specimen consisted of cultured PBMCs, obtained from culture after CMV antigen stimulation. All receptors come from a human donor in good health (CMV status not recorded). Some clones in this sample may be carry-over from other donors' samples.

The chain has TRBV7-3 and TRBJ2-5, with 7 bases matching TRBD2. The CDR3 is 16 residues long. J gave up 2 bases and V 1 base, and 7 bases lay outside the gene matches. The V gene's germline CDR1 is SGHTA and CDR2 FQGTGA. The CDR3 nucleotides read TGTGCCAGCAGCTTAAGTCCAGCGGGATTTCAAGAGACCCAGTACTTC. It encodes CASSLSPAGFQETQYF.

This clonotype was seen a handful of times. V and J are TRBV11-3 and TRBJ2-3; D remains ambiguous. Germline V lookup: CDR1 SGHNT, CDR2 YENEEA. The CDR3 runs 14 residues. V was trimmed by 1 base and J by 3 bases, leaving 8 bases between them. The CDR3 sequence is CASSLGSMTDTQYF. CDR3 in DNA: TGTGCCAGCAGCTTAGGGTCTATGACAGATACGCAGTATTTT.

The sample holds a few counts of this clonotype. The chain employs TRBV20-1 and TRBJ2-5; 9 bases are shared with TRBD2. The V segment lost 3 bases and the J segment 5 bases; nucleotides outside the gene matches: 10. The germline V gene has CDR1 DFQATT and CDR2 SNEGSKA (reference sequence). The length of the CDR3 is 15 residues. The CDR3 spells CSASPSGDSGETQYF. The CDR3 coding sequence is TGCAGTGCTAGCCCTAGCGGGGATTCGGGGGAGACCCAGTACTTC.

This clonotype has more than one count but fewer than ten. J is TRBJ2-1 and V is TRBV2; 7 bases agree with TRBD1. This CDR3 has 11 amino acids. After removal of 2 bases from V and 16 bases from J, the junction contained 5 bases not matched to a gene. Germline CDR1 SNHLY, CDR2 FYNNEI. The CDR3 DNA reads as TGTGCCAGCAGTGAACGAGGGGGCGAATTCTTC. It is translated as CASSERGGEFF. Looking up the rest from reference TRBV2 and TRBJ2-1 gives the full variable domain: EPEVTQTPSHQVTQMGQEVILRCVPISNHLYFYWYRQILGQKVEFLVSFYNNEISEKSEIFDDQFSVERPDGSNFTLKIRSTKLEDSAMYFCASSERGGEFFGPGTRLTVL.

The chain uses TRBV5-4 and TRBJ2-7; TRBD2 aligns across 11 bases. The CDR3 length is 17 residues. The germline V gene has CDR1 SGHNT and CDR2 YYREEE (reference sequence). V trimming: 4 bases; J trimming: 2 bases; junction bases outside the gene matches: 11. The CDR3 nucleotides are TGTGCCAGCAGCAGGGGAGATACTAGCGGGGGAACCTACGAGCAGTACTTC. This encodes CASSRGDTSGGTYEQYF.

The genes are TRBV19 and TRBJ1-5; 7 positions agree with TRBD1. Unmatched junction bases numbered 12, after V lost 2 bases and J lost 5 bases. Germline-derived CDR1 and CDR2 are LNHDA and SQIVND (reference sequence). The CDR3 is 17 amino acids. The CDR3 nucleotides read TGTGCCAGTAGTATACTACCCCGGACAGGAAGGCATCAGCCCCAGCATTTT. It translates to CASSILPRTGRHQPQHF.

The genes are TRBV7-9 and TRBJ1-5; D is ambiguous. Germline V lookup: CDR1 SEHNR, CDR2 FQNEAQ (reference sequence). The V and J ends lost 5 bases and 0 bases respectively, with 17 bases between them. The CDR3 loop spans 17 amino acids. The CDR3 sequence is CASSLSSRSNSNQPQHF. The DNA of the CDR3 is TGTGCCAGCAGCCTCAGTTCACGTTCCAATAGCAATCAGCCCCAGCATTTT.

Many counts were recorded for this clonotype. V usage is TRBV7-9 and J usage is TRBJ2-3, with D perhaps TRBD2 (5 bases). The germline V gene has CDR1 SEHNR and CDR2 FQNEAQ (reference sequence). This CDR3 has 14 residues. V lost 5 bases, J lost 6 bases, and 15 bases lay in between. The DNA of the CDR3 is TGTGCCAGCAGCCCTCTAGGGAGAGCGGATACGCAGTATTTT. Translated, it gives CASSPLGRADTQYF.

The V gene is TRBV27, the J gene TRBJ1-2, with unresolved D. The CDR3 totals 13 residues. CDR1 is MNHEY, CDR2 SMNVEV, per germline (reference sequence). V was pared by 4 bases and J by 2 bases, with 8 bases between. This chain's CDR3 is CASSSVENYGYTF. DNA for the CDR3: TGTGCCAGCAGTTCGGTCGAGAACTATGGCTACACCTTC.

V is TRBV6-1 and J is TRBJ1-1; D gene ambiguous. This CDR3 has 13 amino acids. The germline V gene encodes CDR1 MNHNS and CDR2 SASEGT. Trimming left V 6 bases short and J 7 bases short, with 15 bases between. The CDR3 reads CASSESPFREAFF. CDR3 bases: TGTGCCAGCAGCGAAAGCCCCTTCCGTGAAGCTTTCTTT.

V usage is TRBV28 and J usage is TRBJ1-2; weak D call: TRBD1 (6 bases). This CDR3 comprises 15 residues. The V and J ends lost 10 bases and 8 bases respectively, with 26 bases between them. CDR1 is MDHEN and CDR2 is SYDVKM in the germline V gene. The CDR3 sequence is CATVGSVGATMGYTF. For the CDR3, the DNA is TGTGCCACCGTGGGCTCGGTGGGGGCAACTATGGGCTACACCTTC.

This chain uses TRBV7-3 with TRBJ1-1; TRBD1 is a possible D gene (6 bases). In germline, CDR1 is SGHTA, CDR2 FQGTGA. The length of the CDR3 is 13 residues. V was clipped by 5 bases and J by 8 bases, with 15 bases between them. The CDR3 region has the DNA TGTGCCAGCAGCCGGGGACACCTCGAGGAAGCTTTCTTT. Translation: CASSRGHLEEAFF.